The entry that follows covers one TCR beta chain sequence. This entry comes from a study of blood T cell repertoires in COVID-19. The CDR3 contains 15 residues. TCRdb keeps only in-frame clones here, not all; method: immunoSEQ multiplex PCR. This table holds some 150,000 clones, 85% to 90% found once. The chain has TRBV21-1 and TRBJ2-1; the D segment call TRBD2 is taken from the table without a DNA check. TRBV21-1 has pseudogene status. The source is a human donor in a cohort sampled during active COVID-19. The sequenced sample consisted of peripheral blood. The CDR3 reads CASSQTSGGDNEQFF. As DNA, the CDR3 is TGTGCCAGCAGCCAGACTAGCGGAGGAGACAATGAGCAGTTCTTC.